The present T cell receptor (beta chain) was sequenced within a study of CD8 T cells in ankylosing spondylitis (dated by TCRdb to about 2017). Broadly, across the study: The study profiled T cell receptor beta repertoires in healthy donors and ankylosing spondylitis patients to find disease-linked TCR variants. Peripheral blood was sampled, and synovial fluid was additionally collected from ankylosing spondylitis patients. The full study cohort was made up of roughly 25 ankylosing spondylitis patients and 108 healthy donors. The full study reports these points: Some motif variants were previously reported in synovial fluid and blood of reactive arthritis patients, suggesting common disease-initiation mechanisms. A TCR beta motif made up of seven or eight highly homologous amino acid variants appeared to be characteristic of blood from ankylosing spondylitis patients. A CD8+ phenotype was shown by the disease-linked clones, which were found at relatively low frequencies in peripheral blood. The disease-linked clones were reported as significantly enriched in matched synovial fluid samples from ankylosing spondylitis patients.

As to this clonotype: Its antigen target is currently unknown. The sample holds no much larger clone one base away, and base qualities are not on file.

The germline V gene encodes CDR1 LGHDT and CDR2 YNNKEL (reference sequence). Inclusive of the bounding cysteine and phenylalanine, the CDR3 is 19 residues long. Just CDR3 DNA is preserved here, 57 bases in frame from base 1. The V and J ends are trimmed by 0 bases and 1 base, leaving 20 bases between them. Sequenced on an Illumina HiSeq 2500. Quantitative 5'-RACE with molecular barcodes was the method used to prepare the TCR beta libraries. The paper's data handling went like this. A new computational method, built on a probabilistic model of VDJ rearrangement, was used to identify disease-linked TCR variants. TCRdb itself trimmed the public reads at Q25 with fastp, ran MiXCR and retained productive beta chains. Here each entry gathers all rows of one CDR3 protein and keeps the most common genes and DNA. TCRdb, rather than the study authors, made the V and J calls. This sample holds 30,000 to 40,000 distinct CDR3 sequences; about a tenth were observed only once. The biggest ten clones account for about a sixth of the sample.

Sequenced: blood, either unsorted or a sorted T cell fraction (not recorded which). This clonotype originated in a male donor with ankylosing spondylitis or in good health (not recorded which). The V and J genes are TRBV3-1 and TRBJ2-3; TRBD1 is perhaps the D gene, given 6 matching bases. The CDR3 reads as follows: CASSQESDMIQGGTDTQYF. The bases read TGTGCCAGCAGCCAAGAAAGCGACATGATACAGGGAGGCACAGATACGCAGTATTTT.